The rows below give T cell receptor beta chains drawn from one sample of a study of OX40 agonist ivuxolimab in advanced cancers. TCRdb's copy holds only in-frame clones and misses some; the assay was immunoSEQ multiplex PCR. The repertoire includes tens of thousands of clones, around nine tenths of them detected once, and approximately 6.6% sits in the top ten. The material sequenced was CD4+ or CD8+ T cells sorted from blood, taken in a trial of the OX40 agonist ivuxolimab. The origin of the receptors is an adult with an advanced solid tumor such as melanoma, head and neck, liver or kidney cancer. Both conserved end residues are part of each CDR3. Each record gives: J gene, V gene, D gene, clone size, CDR3 protein, CDR3 DNA. A D gene is named only where the DNA matches it firmly. Only some rows state a clone size, as once, few, many or a class for expanded clones.

TRBJ2-1 | TRBV19 | - | - | CASRISGTNEQFF | TGTGCCAGTAGGATTAGCGGAACCAATGAGCAGTTCTTC
TRBJ2-7 | TRBV10-3 | TRBD1 | - | CASSGQGEQYF | TGTGCCAGCTCCGGACAGGGTGAGCAGTACTTC
TRBJ2-3 | TRBV5-1 | - | - | CASGTISTDTQYF | TGCGCCAGCGGGACCATAAGCACAGATACGCAGTATTTT
TRBJ1-2 | TRBV28 | - | once | CASTLQGDYGYTF | TGTGCCAGCACCTTACAGGGAGACTATGGCTACACCTTC
TRBJ2-1 | TRBV11-2 | TRBD2 | - | CASSFETSGTNEQFF | TGTGCCAGCAGCTTCGAGACTAGCGGGACCAATGAGCAGTTCTTC
TRBJ2-7 | TRBV27 | - | - | CASGTNYYEQYF | TGTGCCAGCGGGACAAATTACTACGAGCAGTACTTC
TRBJ2-1 | TRBV30 | - | - | CAWSVRAGTGRWVNEQFF | TGTGCCTGGAGTGTACGAGCGGGAACAGGGAGGTGGGTCAATGAGCAGTTCTTC
TRBJ2-3 | TRBV5-1 | TRBD1 | - | CANSAQGSRTDTQYF | TGCGCCAACAGTGCACAGGGGTCTCGCACAGATACGCAGTATTTT
TRBJ2-5 | TRBV5-4 | TRBD1 | - | CASSLIGGEETQYF | TGTGCCAGCAGCTTGATAGGGGGCGAAGAGACCCAGTACTTC
TRBJ2-7 | TRBV7-8 | TRBD1 | - | CASSLGQGVYEQYF | TGTGCCAGCAGCCTCGGACAGGGAGTCTACGAGCAGTACTTC
TRBJ2-5 | TRBV7-9 | TRBD2 | - | CASSSGLAGAQETQYF | TGTGCCAGCAGCTCGGGACTAGCGGGAGCTCAAGAGACCCAGTACTTC
TRBJ2-7 | TRBV5-8 | - | - | CASRVFSYEQYF | TGTGCCAGCAGAGTCTTTTCCTACGAGCAGTACTTC
TRBJ2-7 | TRBV9 | - | - | CASSIGTSSYEQYF | TGTGCCAGCAGCATCGGGACTTCCTCCTACGAGCAGTACTTC
TRBJ2-3 | TRBV6-6 | - | - | CASSSGPHPVDTQYF | TGTGCCAGCAGTTCCGGACCCCACCCGGTGGATACGCAGTATTTT
TRBJ2-1 | TRBV10-3 | TRBD2 | - | CAISESSAGGQKGRGYNEQFF | TGTGCCATCAGTGAGTCGAGCGCGGGAGGTCAAAAGGGGAGGGGATACAATGAGCAGTTCTTC
TRBJ2-1 | TRBV27 | TRBD2 | - | CASSLKLAGEQFF | TGTGCCAGCAGTCTCAAACTAGCGGGGGAGCAGTTCTTC
TRBJ2-1 | TRBV28 | - | - | CASSGSPGTINEQFF | TGTGCCAGCAGCGGAAGCCCGGGCACGATCAATGAGCAGTTCTTC